Listed below are T cell receptor beta chains from one sample, sequenced in a study of CD8+ T cells in alopecia areata. Using immunoSEQ multiplex PCR, the repertoire was profiled, and TCRdb retains in-frame clones only, with some absent. The sample lists about 140,000 clones, approximately 65% occurring once. Sequencing was carried out using CD8+ T cells sorted from blood. The receptors were gathered from a human donor in good health. The CDR3 runs from the conserved cysteine through the conserved F or W. Each record gives: D gene, clone size, J gene, V gene, CDR3 protein, CDR3 DNA. D genes are given only for firm matches. Size is stated for part of the rows, as once, few or many counts, or as a class when the clone is expanded.

>TRBD2|few|TRBJ2-1|TRBV7-2
CASSLAPGGSSYNEQFF
TGTGCCAGCAGCTTAGCCCCTGGCGGGAGCTCCTACAATGAGCAGTTCTTC
>NA|NA|TRBJ1-5|TRBV28
CATKEYNQPQHF
TGTGCCACCAAAGAGTACAATCAGCCCCAGCATTTT
>NA|NA|TRBJ2-7|TRBV5-4
CASSFNHEQYF
TGTGCCAGCAGCTTCAATCACGAGCAGTACTTC
>NA|few|TRBJ2-5|TRBV7-2
CASSVRDHTTMSWRAQYF
TGTGCCAGCAGCGTCCGGGACCACACCACAATGTCCTGGCGGGCCCAGTACTTC
>NA|NA|TRBJ1-1|TRBV5-1
CASSITGYTEAFF
TGCGCCAGCAGCATAACAGGGTACACTGAAGCTTTCTTT
>NA|few|TRBJ2-7|TRBV23-1
CASSPPGCHPSYEQYF
TGCGCCAGCAGTCCTCCAGGGTGCCATCCTTCCTACGAGCAGTACTTC
>TRBD1|NA|TRBJ2-2|TRBV6-1
CASSVPGTGAETGELFF
TGTGCCAGCAGTGTACCCGGGACAGGGGCGGAAACCGGGGAGCTGTTTTTT
>NA|NA|TRBJ2-2|TRBV4-1
CASSQDTVVGPGELFF
TGCGCCAGCAGCCAAGATACGGTAGTAGGTCCCGGGGAGCTGTTTTTT
>TRBD1|NA|TRBJ2-7|TRBV4-1
CASSQALSGQGNSYEQYF
TGCGCCAGCAGCCAAGCTTTGTCGGGACAGGGGAACTCCTACGAGCAGTACTTC
>NA|few|TRBJ1-1|TRBV5-6
CASSLGGNTEAFF
TGTGCCAGCAGCTTGGGAGGGAACACTGAAGCTTTCTTT